The sequence of this T cell receptor (beta chain) was determined in a study of blood T cell repertoires in COVID-19. Clones were sequenced by immunoSEQ multiplex PCR, and TCRdb holds only the in-frame ones, with some missing. The table includes roughly 220,000 clones, around 80% detected once. The CDR3 spans 14 residues. Deletions cut 3 bases from V and 7 bases from J, with 18 bases between. The germline V gene encodes CDR1 GTSNPN and CDR2 SVGIG (reference sequence). The clonotype comes from a man aged 25-45 years with active or convalescent COVID-19. V usage is TRBV30 and J usage is TRBJ1-2; maybe TRBD1 (5 bases). Material: peripheral blood. CDR3 residues: CAWRAVVRGGGYTF. The CDR3 nucleotides read TGTGCCTGGAGGGCCGTTGTGCGGGGCGGTGGCTACACCTTC.